The TCR beta chain described here comes from a study of blood T cell repertoires in COVID-19 (dated by TCRdb to the early 2020s). Notes on the research overall: Samples covering the acute and convalescent phases of COVID-19 were provided by collaborators in the United States, Italy and Spain. Samples came from the ongoing ImmuneRACE study (first 160 participants) plus 1,254 subjects from 6 global collaborators. The repertoires were released in a freely available public database meant as a resource for research on the immune response to SARS-CoV-2. The sample metadata nearly always contained a de-identified subject ID, COVID-19 status, age in years and sex. Where available, HLA class I and class II types were taken from metadata supplied by the sample provider and were not determined by assay-based typing. Subjects who had been exposed to COVID-19, were actively infected with it, or had recovered from it provided the deeply sampled blood TCRbeta repertoires that made up the dataset. The prospective study material was composed of cDNA or gDNA derived from T cells, B-cell-depleted T cells, or PBMCs.

Trimming removed 5 bases from V and 7 bases from J, leaving 9 bases between the germline ends. CDR1 MDHEN and CDR2 SYDVKM were looked up in the germline V gene. The CDR3 has 11 amino acids, counting the end cysteine and phenylalanine. Of the read, only the CDR3 DNA is kept; its 33 bases are in frame from base 1. TCRbeta CDR3 regions were amplified from genomic DNA using the immunoSEQ Assay, a bias-controlled multiplex PCR. In the paper's pipeline: Nucleated cell counts per sample were estimated from amplification of reference gene primers within the assay. Sequence reads were collapsed and filtered to measure the absolute abundance of every unique TCRbeta CDR3 rearrangement. For each sample, productive Simpson clonality was calculated by taking the square root of Simpson's diversity index across productive rearrangements. The table was pulled from immuneACCESS by TCRdb, which kept in-frame rearrangements only. Such tables lose some clones; where checked, under half of the loss comes from unresolved V genes, and the rest has no known cause. V, J and clone size are taken as reported in that table, and D and trimming were inferred from the DNA itself. This sample holds about 38,000 clones; about 90% were observed only once. Of the sample, 20% to 25% falls within the top ten clones.

Collaborating institutions collected whole blood in K2EDTA tubes following their own protocols. For TCRbeta analysis, collaborators shipped samples as frozen whole blood, isolated PBMCs, or DNA extracted from either of those sample types. This clone was counted a few times. What this receptor recognizes is not known. Per-base quality was not reported, and no clone a single base away is much larger than it. Distinct nucleotide sequences in the sample also encode this CDR3. Study-wide conclusions, independent of this receptor: How much clinical and demographic metadata was included differed by source and by participant, and the metadata was provided uncurated.

This receptor was identified in a man in his 60s with active or convalescent COVID-19. The chain is made from TRBV28 and TRBJ2-7, with a weak D call of TRBD2 (5 bases match). The source material was peripheral blood. CDR3 loop: CASSLRGEQYF. The DNA sequence follows: TGTGCCAGCAGTCTCCGAGGGGAGCAGTACTTC.